The next 29 T cell receptor beta chains were all read from a single sample in a study of CD4 T cells in relation to SARS-CoV-2 and coronaviruses. No antigen has been assigned to these receptors. Before the COVID-19 pandemic, during about 2010-2018, CD4+ T cells were taken from unexposed donors. CD4+ T cells were isolated from the cells after 10 days of culture. Here immunoSEQ multiplex PCR was the method, and the copy in TCRdb shows in-frame clones only, minus some. The repertoire consists of about 14,000 clones, with 76% occurring once and the leading ten covering 20% to 30%. Sequenced: CD4+ T cells from PBMCs, cultured in vitro. Source of these receptors: a human donor in good health.

V usage is TRBV11-2 and J usage is TRBJ1-6; D not resolved. V gave up 2 bases and J gave up 7 bases, with 9 bases separating them. CDR1 is SGHAT and CDR2 is FQNNGV in the germline V gene. This CDR3 is 14 amino acids long. The CDR3 protein is CASSLLEENSPLHF. In nucleotides, the CDR3 is TGTGCCAGCAGCTTACTGGAGGAGAATTCACCCCTCCACTTT.

CDR3 residues: CASSLGTSGLEQFF. The CDR3 nucleotides read TGTGCCAGCAGCCTAGGGACTAGCGGGTTAGAGCAGTTCTTC. V and J are TRBV28 and TRBJ2-1, with 12 nucleotides matching TRBD2. The length of the CDR3 is 14 residues. In germline, CDR1 is MDHEN, CDR2 SYDVKM. Trimming took 6 bases from V and 10 from J; bases not matched to a gene: 7.

The genes are TRBV25-1 and TRBJ2-7; D is unclear. Trimming stripped 1 base from V and 3 bases from J, with 4 bases between. The CDR3 length is 12 residues. CDR1 and CDR2 (germline): MGHDK, SYGVNS. The CDR3 is CASSESFYEQYF. CDR3 nucleotide sequence: TGTGCCAGCAGTGAATCATTCTACGAGCAGTACTTC.

The chain couples TRBV7-2 to TRBJ2-2; D not resolved. In germline, CDR1 is SGHTA, CDR2 FQGNSA. Trimming left V 3 bases short and J 0 bases short, with 8 bases between. This CDR3 comprises 15 residues. Here the CDR3 reads CASSFSRTNTGELFF. The DNA for the CDR3 is TGTGCCAGCAGCTTTAGCAGAACGAACACCGGGGAGCTGTTTTTT.

This clone was detected a few times. The chain is built from TRBV29-1 and TRBJ1-1; tentatively, D is TRBD1 (5 bases). Trimming shortened V by 4 bases and J by 0 bases, and 9 bases separated the two germline ends. The CDR3 loop spans 13 amino acids. CDR1 and CDR2 from the germline V gene are SQVTM and ANQGSEA. CDR3 sequence (DNA): TGCAGCGTTGCCGGACAAATGAACACTGAAGCTTTCTTT. Translating it yields CSVAGQMNTEAFF.

This rearrangement joins TRBV4-2 to TRBJ1-5; D unresolved. Trimming stripped 5 bases from V and 1 base from J, with 12 bases between. The length of the CDR3 is 15 residues. Germline V CDR1 and CDR2: LGHNA, YNFKEQ. Here the CDR3 DNA reads TGTGCCAGCAGCGAAGGCCGGGGAAGCAATCAGCCCCAGCATTTT. Its translation: CASSEGRGSNQPQHF.

V usage is TRBV18 and J usage is TRBJ1-4; no firm D call. Germline V gene data show CDR1 as KGHSH and CDR2 as LQKENI. The CDR3 is 15 amino acids. V was trimmed by 5 bases and J by 8 bases, leaving 18 bases between them. Written as DNA, the CDR3 is TGTGCCAGCTCAACCCAAGACGATTTAAGCGAAAAACTGTTTTTT. It specifies CASSTQDDLSEKLFF.

The rearrangement joins TRBV5-5 to TRBJ1-4; D is uncertain. This CDR3 contains 17 residues. The germline V gene encodes CDR1 SGHKS and CDR2 YYEKEE (reference sequence). Trimming removed 2 bases from V and 0 bases from J, with 14 bases in between. The CDR3 reads CASSFRVQLATNEKLFF. CDR3 nucleotide sequence: TGTGCCAGCAGCTTTCGGGTACAGCTAGCAACTAATGAAAAACTGTTTTTT.

This chain links TRBV30 with TRBJ2-1; D tentatively reads TRBD1 or TRBD2 (5 bases each). The V gene lost 3 bases and the J gene lost 4 bases, with 19 bases spanning the gap. The CDR3 is 16 residues long. Germline lookup yields CDR1 GTSNPN and CDR2 SVGIG (reference sequence). CDR3 protein: CAWRGPAPLVYNEQFF. CDR3 nucleotide sequence: TGTGCCTGGAGGGGACCCGCACCCCTCGTTTACAATGAGCAGTTCTTC.

The chain combines TRBV28 with TRBJ2-1, with D possibly TRBD1 on 6 matching bases. V dropped 2 bases and J dropped 8 bases, with 10 bases sitting between them. This CDR3 spans 13 amino acids. The germline CDR1 and CDR2 sequences are MDHEN and SYDVKM. CDR3 in DNA: TGTGCCAGCAGTTTAAAGGGGGTCGATGAGCAGTTCTTC. Its translation: CASSLKGVDEQFF.

This rearrangement joins TRBV10-3 to TRBJ2-5; no reliable D call. The CDR3 consists of 15 residues. V was shortened by 2 bases and J by 1 base, with 11 bases between the two germline ends. Germline V gene lookup returns CDR1 ENHRY and CDR2 SYGVKD. The CDR3 coding sequence is TGTGCCATCAGTGAGGGTACAGTAGTCCAAGAGACCCAGTACTTC. Its protein product is CAISEGTVVQETQYF.

This sequence joins TRBV7-8 and TRBJ1-1, with 8 nucleotides matching TRBD1. Germline V lookup: CDR1 SGHVS, CDR2 FQNEAQ. This CDR3 contains 13 residues. V shed 5 bases, J shed 10 bases, and the junction held 9 bases outside the gene matches. The DNA of the CDR3 is TGTGCCAGCAGCCCGGGGGACAGGCCTCTAGCTTTCTTT. As protein: CASSPGDRPLAFF.

The rearrangement joins TRBV11-2 to TRBJ1-3, with TRBD1 matching over 10 bases. CDR1 and CDR2 (germline): SGHAT, FQNNGV. CDR3 length: 18 residues. Trimming removed 2 bases from V and 0 bases from J; junction bases left unmatched: 7. The CDR3 DNA sequence: TGTGCCAGCAGCTTAAGAGGACAGGGGGTAGGCTCTGGAAACACCATATATTTT. Protein sequence: CASSLRGQGVGSGNTIYF.

V is TRBV5-6 and J is TRBJ1-4; D gene uncertain. V dropped 0 bases and J dropped 8 bases, with 11 bases sitting between them. CDR3 length: 14 amino acids. Germline V gene lookup returns CDR1 SGHDT and CDR2 YYEEEE. CDR3 sequence (DNA): TGTGCCAGCAGCTTGGGGACGTGGGTCGAAAAACTGTTTTTT. Translating gives CASSLGTWVEKLFF. Supplemented by reference TRBV5-6 and TRBJ1-4, the full variable domain reads DAGVTQSPTHLIKTRGQQVTLRCSPKSGHDTVSWYQQALGQGPQFIFQYYEEEERQRGNFPDRFSGHQFPNYSSELNVNALLLGDSALYLCASSLGTWVEKLFFGSGTQLSVL.

The CDR3 is CASSSQRSDNEQFF. CDR3 bases: TGCGCCAGCAGCTCCCAGCGGTCAGACAATGAGCAGTTCTTC. The rearrangement uses TRBV5-1 and TRBJ2-1, with D maybe TRBD2 (5 bases). Germline V gene lookup returns CDR1 SGHRS and CDR2 YFSETQ. Between the trimmed V and J ends, which lost 3 bases and 5 bases, there was a span of 12 bases. CDR3 length: 14 amino acids.

The chain joins TRBV6-5 to TRBJ2-7, with TRBD1 identical over 7 bases. Trimming at V came to 2 bases and at J to 5 bases, leaving 3 bases not matched to a gene. Germline CDR1 and CDR2: MNHEY and SVGAGI. This CDR3 region has 13 residues. DNA of the CDR3: TGTGCCAGCAGTTACAACAGGGGCCACGAGCAGTACTTC. Translation: CASSYNRGHEQYF.

The chain joins TRBV25-1 to TRBJ2-2; weak D call: TRBD1 (5 bases). CDR1 and CDR2 (germline): MGHDK, SYGVNS. The CDR3 extends over 13 amino acids. The V and J ends lost 6 bases and 3 bases respectively, with 8 bases between them. The CDR3 spells CASRTVDTGELFF. The CDR3 region has the DNA TGTGCCAGCAGGACAGTTGACACCGGGGAGCTGTTTTTT.

This clone was recorded once. V gene TRBV6-5 combines with J gene TRBJ2-3, with D maybe TRBD1 (7 bases). This CDR3 has 14 residues. Germline V gene sequence: CDR1 MNHEY, CDR2 SVGAGI. Trimming left V 2 bases short and J 4 bases short, with 10 bases between. CDR3 region: CASSYTGEADTQYF. The CDR3 nucleotides are TGTGCCAGCAGTTACACAGGGGAGGCAGATACGCAGTATTTT.

The rearrangement uses TRBV7-9 and TRBJ1-5; the D is unclear. Deletions cut 5 bases from V and 0 bases from J, with 5 bases between. The CDR3 is 13 residues long. Germline V gene data show CDR1 as SEHNR and CDR2 as FQNEAQ (reference sequence). This CDR3 reads CASSKISNQPQHF. The CDR3 region has the DNA TGTGCCAGCAGCAAAATTAGCAATCAGCCCCAGCATTTT.

This rearrangement joins TRBV10-3 to TRBJ2-6; unclear D gene. This CDR3 region has 12 residues. CDR1 and CDR2 (germline): ENHRY, SYGVKD. Trimming left V 10 bases short and J 4 bases short, with 8 bases between. CDR3: CATETGANVLTF. The CDR3 DNA follows: TGTGCCACCGAAACGGGGGCCAACGTCCTGACTTTC.

The chain employs TRBV5-5 and TRBJ2-7; perhaps TRBD1 as D (6 bases). Germline V gene lookup returns CDR1 SGHKS and CDR2 YYEKEE (reference sequence). The CDR3 totals 15 residues. Trimming left V 5 bases short and J 2 bases short, with 17 bases between. CDR3 protein: CASSPLPGQTYEQYF. In DNA, the CDR3 is TGTGCCAGCAGTCCTCTCCCGGGACAAACCTACGAGCAGTACTTC.

The chain employs TRBV6-5 and TRBJ2-3, with 8 bases identical to TRBD1. CDR1 is MNHEY, CDR2 SVGAGI, per germline. The J segment lost 11 bases and the V segment lost 4 bases, leaving 5 bases of the junction unmatched. This CDR3 contains 12 residues. The CDR3 spells CASSSDRDRQYF. The CDR3 nucleotides are TGTGCCAGCAGTTCGGACAGGGACCGGCAGTATTTT.

The chain employs TRBV27 and TRBJ2-5; a weak D match, TRBD1 (5 bases). V dropped 6 bases and J dropped 4 bases, with 9 bases sitting between them. The CDR3 sequence is 12 residues long. Germline CDR1 reads MNHEY; CDR2 reads SMNVEV (reference sequence). The chain's CDR3 is CASRDIRETQYF. The CDR3 DNA reads as TGTGCCAGCAGGGACATCCGAGAGACCCAGTACTTC.

The V and J genes are TRBV30 and TRBJ1-3; 11 positions match TRBD1. The CDR3 extends over 14 amino acids. V shed 4 bases, J shed 2 bases, and the junction held 1 base outside the gene matches. CDR1 and CDR2 (germline): GTSNPN, SVGIG (reference sequence). The CDR3: CAWKGQGAGNTIYF. Written as DNA, the CDR3 is TGTGCCTGGAAGGGACAGGGGGCTGGAAACACCATATATTTT.

The rearrangement links TRBV4-1 to TRBJ1-1; weak D call: TRBD1 (5 bases). The CDR3 contains 13 residues. Germline assignment: CDR1 MGHRA and CDR2 YSYEKL. V was shortened by 3 bases and J by 4 bases, with 9 bases between the two germline ends. CDR3 DNA sequence: TGCGCCAGCAGCCAGAGGGGTTTCACTGAAGCTTTCTTT. Encoded protein: CASSQRGFTEAFF.

The chain combines TRBV4-1 with TRBJ1-6; a possible D gene is TRBD1 (5 bases). Germline CDR1 reads MGHRA; CDR2 reads YSYEKL. Trimming removed 3 bases from V and 7 bases from J, with 10 bases in between. The CDR3 runs to 14 residues. The CDR3: CASSQGPFNSPLHF. The CDR3 nucleotides are TGCGCCAGCAGCCAGGGACCGTTCAATTCACCCCTCCACTTT.

CDR3 nucleotides: TGTGCCAGCCACATAGCGGAGGGAGGTTTGGCCAAAAACATTCAGTACTTC. Protein product: CASHIAEGGLAKNIQYF. This chain connects TRBV21-1 to TRBJ2-4; the DNA was not compared with TRBD2, the D call given in the table. TRBV21-1 is noted as a pseudogene. The CDR3 consists of 17 residues.

The chain is built from TRBV7-3 and TRBJ1-6, with D perhaps matching TRBD1 (6 bases). Germline CDR1 reads SGHTA; CDR2 reads FQGTGA. This CDR3 has 14 residues. Between the trimmed V and J ends, which lost 2 bases and 8 bases, there was a span of 10 bases. The CDR3 is CASSLAGVDSPLHF. In nucleotides, the CDR3 is TGTGCCAGCAGCTTAGCAGGGGTGGATTCACCCCTCCACTTT.

J is TRBJ2-1 and V is TRBV2; D perhaps matches TRBD1 (5 bases). Germline V gene lookup returns CDR1 SNHLY and CDR2 FYNNEI. This CDR3 is 11 amino acids long. The V gene lost 7 bases and the J gene lost 4 bases, with 5 bases spanning the gap. The CDR3 nucleotides are TGTGCCAGCACAGGGTACAATGAGCAGTTCTTC. It translates to CASTGYNEQFF.